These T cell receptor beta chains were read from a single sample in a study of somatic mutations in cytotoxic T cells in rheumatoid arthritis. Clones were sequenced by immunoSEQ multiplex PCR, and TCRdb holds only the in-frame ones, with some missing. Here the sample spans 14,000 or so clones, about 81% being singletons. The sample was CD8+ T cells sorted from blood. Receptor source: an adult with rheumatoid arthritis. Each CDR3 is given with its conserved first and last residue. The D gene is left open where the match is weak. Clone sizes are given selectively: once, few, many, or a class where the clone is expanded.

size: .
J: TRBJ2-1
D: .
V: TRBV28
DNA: TGTGCCAGCAGTTTTCGGAGAGTTAATGAGCAGTTCTTC
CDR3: CASSFRRVNEQFF

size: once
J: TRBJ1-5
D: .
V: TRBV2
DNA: TGTGCCAGCACCGTACAGAAGAATCAGCCCCAGCATTTT
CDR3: CASTVQKNQPQHF

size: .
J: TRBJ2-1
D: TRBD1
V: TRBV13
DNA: TGTGCCAGCAGCCCCTTGAACAGGGGAAGTAGGTGGAATGAGCAGTTCTTC
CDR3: CASSPLNRGSRWNEQFF

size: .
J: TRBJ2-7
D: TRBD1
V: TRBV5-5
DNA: TGTGCCAGCAGCTTGGCCGGACAGGGGTGGGAGCAGTACTTC
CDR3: CASSLAGQGWEQYF

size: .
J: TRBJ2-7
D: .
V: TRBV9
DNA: TGTGCCAGCAGCGTAGTGGACCGGCCCTACGAGCAGTACTTC
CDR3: CASSVVDRPYEQYF

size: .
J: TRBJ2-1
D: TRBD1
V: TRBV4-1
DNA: TGCGCCAGCAGCCAAGACAGGGGGTCTGAGCAGTTCTTC
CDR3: CASSQDRGSEQFF

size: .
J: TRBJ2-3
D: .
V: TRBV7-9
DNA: TGTGCCAGCAGCTTGGCCGGCTTGAGAGATACGCAGTATTTT
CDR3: CASSLAGLRDTQYF

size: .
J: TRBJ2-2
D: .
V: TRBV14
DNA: TGTGCCAGCAGCCCCCTAGGGAACACCGGGGAGCTGTTTTTT
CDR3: CASSPLGNTGELFF

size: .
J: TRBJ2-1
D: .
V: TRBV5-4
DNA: TGTGCCAGCAGCTTGGAAAGTGTTGGGACTTACTTCTACAATGAGCAGTTCTTC
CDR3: CASSLESVGTYFYNEQFF

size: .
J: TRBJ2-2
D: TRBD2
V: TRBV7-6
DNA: TGTGCCAGCAGCTACTCTAGCGGGAGAGCGAACACCGGGGAGCTGTTTTTT
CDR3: CASSYSSGRANTGELFF

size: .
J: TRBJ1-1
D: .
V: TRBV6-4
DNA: TGTGCCAGCAGTGACGGTGTAGGGTTAAACACTGAAGCTTTCTTT
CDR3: CASSDGVGLNTEAFF

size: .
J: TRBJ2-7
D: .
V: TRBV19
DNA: TGTGCCAGTAGTATGGGAGTTAGCGAGCAGTACTTC
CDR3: CASSMGVSEQYF

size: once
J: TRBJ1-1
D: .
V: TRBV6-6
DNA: TGTGCCAGCAGTTTTTGGGACACTGAAGCTTTCTTT
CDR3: CASSFWDTEAFF

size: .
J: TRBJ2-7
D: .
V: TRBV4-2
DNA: TGTGCCAGCAGCCAAGTAGCATCGGGGTTGGACGAGCAGTACTTC
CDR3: CASSQVASGLDEQYF

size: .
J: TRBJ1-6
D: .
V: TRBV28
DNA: TGTGCCAGCAGGGAAAACGGGGGATCACCCCTCCACTTT
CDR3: CASRENGGSPLHF

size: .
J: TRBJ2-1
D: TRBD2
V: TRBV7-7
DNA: TGTGCCAGCAGCCCCCAACTAGCGGGGGGCCCCAATGAGCAGTTCTTC
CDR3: CASSPQLAGGPNEQFF

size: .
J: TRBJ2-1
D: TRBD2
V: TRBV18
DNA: TGTGCCAGCTCACACCTCTTAGGACTAGCGGAACCACTTCAGAATGAGCAGTTCTTC
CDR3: CASSHLLGLAEPLQNEQFF

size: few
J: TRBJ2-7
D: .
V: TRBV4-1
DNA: TGCGCCAGCAGCCATTGGCAGGGGAACTACGAGCAGTACTTC
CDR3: CASSHWQGNYEQYF

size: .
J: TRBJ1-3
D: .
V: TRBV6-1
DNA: TGTGCCAGCAGTGATCTGGCGGGAAGCTCTGGAAACACCATATATTTT
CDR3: CASSDLAGSSGNTIYF

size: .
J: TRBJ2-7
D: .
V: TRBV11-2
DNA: TGTGCCAGCAGCTTAGATAAAGGCGAGCAGTACTTC
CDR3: CASSLDKGEQYF

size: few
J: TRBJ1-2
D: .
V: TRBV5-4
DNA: TGTGCCAGCAGCCAGACCGGGAACTATGGCTACACCTTC
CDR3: CASSQTGNYGYTF

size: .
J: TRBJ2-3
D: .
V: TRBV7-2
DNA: TGTGCCAGCAGCTTAAATCCGGGGAGTGGGCCAACCCCAGGTACGCAGTATTTT
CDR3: CASSLNPGSGPTPGTQYF

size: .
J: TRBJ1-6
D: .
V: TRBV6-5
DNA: TGTGCCAGCAGATCCCGGAGTTCACCCCTCCACTTT
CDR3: CASRSRSSPLHF

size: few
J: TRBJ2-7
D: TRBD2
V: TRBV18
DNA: TGTGCCAGCTCACCATTGTCTAGCGGTACCTACGAGCAGTACTTC
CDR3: CASSPLSSGTYEQYF

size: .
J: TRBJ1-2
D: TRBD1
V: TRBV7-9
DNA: TGTGCCAGCAGCTCATCCGGACAGGAAGGGGGCTATGGCTACACCTTC
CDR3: CASSSSGQEGGYGYTF

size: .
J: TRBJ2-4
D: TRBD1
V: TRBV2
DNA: TGTGCCAGCAGTGGGGCCCCGGGACAGCACAAAAACATTCAGTACTTC
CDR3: CASSGAPGQHKNIQYF

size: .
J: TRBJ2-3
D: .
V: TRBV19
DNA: TGTGCCAGTAGTAGCATACAGGGAATCAGCACAGATACGCAGTATTTT
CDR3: CASSSIQGISTDTQYF

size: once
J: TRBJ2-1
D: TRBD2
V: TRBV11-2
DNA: TGTGCCAGCAGCTTAGTCCGGGGGGGGATCTACAATGAGCAGTTCTTC
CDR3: CASSLVRGGIYNEQFF

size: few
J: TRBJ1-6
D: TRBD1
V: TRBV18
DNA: TGTGCCAGCTCACCAACTGGACAGGCCCCCGAGGATTCACCCCTCCACTTT
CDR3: CASSPTGQAPEDSPLHF

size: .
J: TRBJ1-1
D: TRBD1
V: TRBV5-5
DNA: TGTGCCAGCAGGCCTCGACAGGGTTCTTGGACTGAAGCTTTCTTT
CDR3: CASRPRQGSWTEAFF

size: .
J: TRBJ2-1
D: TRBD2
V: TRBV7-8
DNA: TGTGCCAGCAGCGTTAGCGGGAGTTTCTACAATGAGCAGTTCTTC
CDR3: CASSVSGSFYNEQFF

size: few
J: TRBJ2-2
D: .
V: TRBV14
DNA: TGTGCCAGCAGAGATAGGAGGGGCGGGGAGCTGTTTTTT
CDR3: CASRDRRGGELFF

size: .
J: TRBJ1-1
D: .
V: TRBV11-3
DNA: TGTGCCAGCAGCTTAGGCACAGGCGGTGAAGCTTTCTTT
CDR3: CASSLGTGGEAFF

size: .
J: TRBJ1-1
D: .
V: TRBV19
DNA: TGTGCCAGTAGTATAGTACACAGCGCTGCTGAAGCTTTCTTT
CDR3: CASSIVHSAAEAFF

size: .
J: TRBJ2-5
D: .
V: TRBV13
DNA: TGTGCCAGCAGCTTACCGGGACTCCAAGAGACCCAGTACTTC
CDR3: CASSLPGLQETQYF

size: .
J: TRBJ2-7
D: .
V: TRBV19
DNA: TGTGCCAGTAGTATTTCTCAGGGGCGCGAGCAGTACTTC
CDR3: CASSISQGREQYF

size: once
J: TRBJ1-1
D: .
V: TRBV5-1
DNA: TGCGCCAGCAGCTTGGAAGGGAGCACTGAAGCTTTCTTT
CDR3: CASSLEGSTEAFF

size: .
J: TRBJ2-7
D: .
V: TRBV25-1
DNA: TGTGCCAGCAGTGAAGATCTCTTGTCCTACGAGCAGTACTTC
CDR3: CASSEDLLSYEQYF

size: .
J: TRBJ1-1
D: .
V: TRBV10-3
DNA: TGTGCCATCAGGGACGGGAACACTGAAGCTTTCTTT
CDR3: CAIRDGNTEAFF

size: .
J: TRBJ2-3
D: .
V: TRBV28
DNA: TGTGCCAGCAGTCCCCTTCGGGACGGCAGCGGGAGCACAGATACGCAGTATTTT
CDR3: CASSPLRDGSGSTDTQYF

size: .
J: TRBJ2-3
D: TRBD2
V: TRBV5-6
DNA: TGTGCCAGCAGCGCCGGACTAGCGAGCACAGATACGCAGTATTTT
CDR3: CASSAGLASTDTQYF

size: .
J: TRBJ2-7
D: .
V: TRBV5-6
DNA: TGTGCCAGCAGCTTGGCCAATCGGGAGCAGTACTTC
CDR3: CASSLANREQYF

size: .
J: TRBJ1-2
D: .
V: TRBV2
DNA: TGTGCCAGCAGTGAACCGGGGGCAGGGGCCTATGGCTACACCTTC
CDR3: CASSEPGAGAYGYTF

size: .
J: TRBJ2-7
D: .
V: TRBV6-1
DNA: TGTGCCAGCTTAGAGACAGCGACGCCCACCTACGAGCAGTACTTC
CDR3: CASLETATPTYEQYF

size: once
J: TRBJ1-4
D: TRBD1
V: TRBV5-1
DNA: TGCGCCAGCAGGGAAGTGACAGGGGTTGAAAAACTGTTTTTT
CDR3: CASREVTGVEKLFF

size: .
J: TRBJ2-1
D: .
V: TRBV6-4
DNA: TGTGCCAGCAGTGACTCGATAGGCGATGAGCAGTTCTTC
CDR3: CASSDSIGDEQFF

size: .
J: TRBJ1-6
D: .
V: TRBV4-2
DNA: TGTGCCAGCAGCCAAGAAATTAATTCACCCCTCCACTTT
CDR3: CASSQEINSPLHF

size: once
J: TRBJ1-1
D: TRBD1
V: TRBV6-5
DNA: TGTGCCAGCAGTTACGGCGGGACAGGGACTGAAGCTTTCTTT
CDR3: CASSYGGTGTEAFF

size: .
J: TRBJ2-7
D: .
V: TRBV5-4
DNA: TGTGCCAGCAGCCGGGGACCCTTCAATGAGCAGTACTTC
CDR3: CASSRGPFNEQYF

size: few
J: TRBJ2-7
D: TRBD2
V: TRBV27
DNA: TGTGCCAGCAGTAGCGCGGCTAGCGGGTTCTACGAGCAGTACTTC
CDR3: CASSSAASGFYEQYF

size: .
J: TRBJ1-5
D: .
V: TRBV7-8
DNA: TGTGCCAGCATCGAGGGGAGTAGGAGCAATCAGCCCCAGCATTTT
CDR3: CASIEGSRSNQPQHF

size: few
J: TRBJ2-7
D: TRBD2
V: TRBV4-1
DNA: TGCGCCAGCAGCCAAGTTTTCCTAGCGGGGGAGTACGAGCAGTACTTC
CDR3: CASSQVFLAGEYEQYF

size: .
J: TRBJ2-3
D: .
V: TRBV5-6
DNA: TGTGCCAGCAGCTTGGGGGCGGGGGCCGATACGCAGTATTTT
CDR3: CASSLGAGADTQYF

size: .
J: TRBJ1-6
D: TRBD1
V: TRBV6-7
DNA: TGTGCCAGCACCGGGACAGGGGAGAATTCACCCCTCCACTTT
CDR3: CASTGTGENSPLHF

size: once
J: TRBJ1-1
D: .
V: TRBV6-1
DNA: TGTGCCAGCAGTTCTCGGCCGGGGGGCACTGAAGCTTTCTTT
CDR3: CASSSRPGGTEAFF